This T cell receptor (beta chain) was captured in a study of T cell repertoires in aging, cancer and after chemotherapy. Rearranged V-D-J TRB sequences were amplified with a mixed TRB-A/B primer pool. TCRdb itself ran the multiplex PCR reads through MiXCR, one entry per CDR3 protein. The sample lists 9,500 to 11,000 distinct CDR3 sequences, less than 55% occurring once. CDR1 MGHRA and CDR2 YSYEKL come from the germline V gene. The CDR3 covers 18 residues. The V gene lost 0 bases and the J gene lost 1 base, with 17 bases spanning the gap. Peripheral blood genomic DNA, not sorted cells or RNA, was the template.

This clonotype was sampled from a human donor in good health. The chain couples TRBV4-1 to TRBJ2-3, with D maybe TRBD1 (5 bases). Sequenced: blood. The CDR3 bases are TGCGCCAGCAGCCAAGATATTGGGGCAGGGTCGGGCACAGATACGCAGTATTTT. Residues: CASSQDIGAGSGTDTQYF.